Each of the 19 T cell receptor beta chains below was sequenced from the same sample in a study of control samples from healthy donors and cancer patients. Assay: immunoSEQ multiplex PCR; the TCRdb copy retains only in-frame clones and omits some. The table lists about 97,000 clones, about 90% of them singletons, with around 2.3% in the top ten. The sequenced sample was blood. The origin of the receptors is a woman aged 18-30 years in good health.

This clone was found a few times. This chain uses TRBV2 with TRBJ1-4, with D uncertain. There are 13 residues in the CDR3. V lost 2 bases to trimming and J lost 5 bases, with 6 bases between them. Germline CDR1 and CDR2: SNHLY and FYNNEI. The CDR3 bases are TGTGCCAGCAGTGAACGCCGAAATGAAAAACTGTTTTTT. Amino acids: CASSERRNEKLFF. The full variable domain, completed using reference TRBV2 and TRBJ1-4, is EPEVTQTPSHQVTQMGQEVILRCVPISNHLYFYWYRQILGQKVEFLVSFYNNEISEKSEIFDDQFSVERPDGSNFTLKIRSTKLEDSAMYFCASSERRNEKLFFGSGTQLSVL.

The chain has TRBV5-4 and TRBJ1-1, with a tentative D call TRBD1 (5 bases). V dropped 3 bases and J dropped 7 bases, with 10 bases sitting between them. The CDR3 is 12 amino acids. Germline CDR1 is SGHNT and CDR2 is YYREEE (reference sequence). The CDR3 is CASSSGLFEAFF. CDR3 nucleotide sequence: TGTGCCAGCAGCTCGGGACTGTTTGAAGCTTTCTTT.

In its sample, this clone was seen once. The rearrangement uses TRBV7-8 and TRBJ1-3; tentatively, D is TRBD1 (5 bases). The V end lost 3 bases, the J end lost 3 bases, and 15 bases lay between the germline ends. There are 16 residues in the CDR3. Germline V gene sequence: CDR1 SGHVS, CDR2 FQNEAQ. The CDR3 spells CASSFGQSGLGNTIYF. CDR3 sequence (DNA): TGTGCCAGCAGCTTCGGCCAGTCGGGGCTTGGAAACACCATATATTTT. Full variable domain (missing parts from reference TRBV7-8 and TRBJ1-3): GAGVSQSPRYKVAKRGQDVALRCDPISGHVSLFWYQQALGQGPEFLTYFQNEAQLDKSGLPSDRFFAERPEGSVSTLKIQRTQQEDSAVYLCASSFGQSGLGNTIYFGEGSWLTVV.

The sample holds one count of this clone. This chain links TRBV6-5 with TRBJ1-1, with D perhaps TRBD1 (5 bases). V was pared by 2 bases and J by 3 bases, with 10 bases between. CDR3 size: 14 residues. The germline gives CDR1 MNHEY, CDR2 SVGAGI. The CDR3 DNA sequence: TGTGCCAGCAGTTACGGGACTGTGGACACTGAAGCTTTCTTT. Translating gives CASSYGTVDTEAFF.

The chain combines TRBV30 with TRBJ2-7; TRBD2 matches 7 bases. CDR1 GTSNPN and CDR2 SVGIG come from the germline V gene (reference sequence). This CDR3 spans 12 amino acids. J gave up 4 bases and V 5 bases, and 5 bases lay outside the gene matches. CDR3 in amino acids: CAWAGESYEQYF. The CDR3 DNA reads as TGTGCCTGGGCGGGAGAATCGTACGAGCAGTACTTC.

This clone was seen just once. The V call is TRBV6-1, the J call TRBJ1-2; D not certain. V shed 1 base and J shed 4 bases, with 13 bases lying between them. The germline gives CDR1 MNHNS, CDR2 SASEGT. This CDR3 has 15 amino acids. CDR3 sequence: CASSEEYEGRYGYTF. CDR3 DNA: TGTGCCAGCAGTGAAGAATATGAGGGCCGCTATGGCTACACCTTC.

The chain uses TRBV30 and TRBJ1-6, with D possibly TRBD1 on 6 matching bases. V was cut by 3 bases and J by 6 bases, with 18 bases left in between. CDR1 is GTSNPN, CDR2 SVGIG, per germline (reference sequence). CDR3 size: 16 residues. The CDR3: CAWRVIRGPGNSPLHF. CDR3 coding DNA: TGTGCCTGGAGAGTAATCAGGGGACCGGGTAATTCACCCCTCCACTTT.

Only one count was recorded for this clone. This chain links TRBV10-1 with TRBJ2-5; 13 nucleotides align to TRBD2. The V and J ends lost 0 bases and 3 bases, in that order; junction bases with no gene match: 4. CDR1 is WNHNN, CDR2 SYGVQD, per germline (reference sequence). This CDR3 has 17 residues. DNA of the CDR3: TGCGCCAGCAGTGAGTCGAAGGGACTAGCGGGAAAAGAGACCCAGTACTTC. This translates into CASSESKGLAGKETQYF.

This clone was detected only once. The V and J genes are TRBV7-9 and TRBJ1-2; the match to TRBD1 covers 8 bases. CDR1 is SEHNR, CDR2 FQNEAQ, per germline (reference sequence). The CDR3 consists of 14 residues. J gave up 3 bases and V 5 bases, and 5 bases lay outside the gene matches. The CDR3 reads CASSPADRDYGYTF. CDR3 DNA: TGTGCCAGCAGCCCGGCGGACAGGGACTATGGCTACACCTTC.

This chain links TRBV6-6 with TRBJ1-1; D unresolved. From germline, CDR1 is MNHNY and CDR2 SVGAGI (reference sequence). Trimming removed 2 bases at V and 10 bases at J, with 11 bases between. CDR3 length: 12 amino acids. The CDR3 reads CASSYEPKTAFF. The DNA of the CDR3 is TGTGCCAGCAGTTACGAGCCAAAAACAGCTTTCTTT.

V is TRBV12-3 or TRBV12-4 and J is TRBJ1-5, with D possibly TRBD1 on 6 matching bases. The germline V and J ends were trimmed by 6 bases and 11 bases, with 11 bases remaining between them. This CDR3 comprises 11 residues. The CDR3 reads CASSSTGSQHF. As DNA, the CDR3 is TGTGCCAGCAGCTCTACAGGGTCCCAGCATTTT.

The chain uses TRBV10-3 and TRBJ1-3; weak D call: TRBD1 (5 bases). V was pared by 6 bases and J by 0 bases, with 15 bases between. This CDR3 comprises 16 residues. Germline values: CDR1 ENHRY, CDR2 SYGVKD. The CDR3 coding sequence is TGTGCCATCAGAGACAGTCAATCCTTCTCTGGAAACACCATATATTTT. Amino acids: CAIRDSQSFSGNTIYF.

V is TRBV9 and J is TRBJ2-3, with 7 bases fitting TRBD2. The V and J ends lost 4 bases and 2 bases, in that order; junction bases with no gene match: 4. Germline V CDR1 and CDR2: SGDLS, YYNGEE. This CDR3 has 14 amino acids. CDR3 sequence (DNA): TGTGCCAGCAGCTTCGGGACTATCACAGATACGCAGTATTTT. It specifies CASSFGTITDTQYF.

The chain combines TRBV5-6 with TRBJ1-1; D might be TRBD1 (6 bases). In germline, CDR1 is SGHDT, CDR2 YYEEEE. CDR3 length: 13 residues. V was pared by 5 bases and J by 6 bases, with 14 bases between. This CDR3 reads CASSPRRTAEAFF. The CDR3 nucleotides read TGTGCCAGCAGTCCTCGGCGGACAGCTGAAGCTTTCTTT.

The chain links TRBV7-8 to TRBJ2-3; 8 bases are a match to TRBD1. The junction had 4 bases not matched to a gene; V was cut back by 1 base and J by 1 base. The CDR3 length is 16 residues. Germline CDR1 SGHVS, CDR2 FQNEAQ. The CDR3 DNA follows: TGTGCCAGCAGCTTAGGGGCAGGGGGCGGCACAGATACGCAGTATTTT. Translated, it gives CASSLGAGGGTDTQYF.

This clone was counted once. The J gene is TRBJ2-2, the V gene TRBV6-5, with D possibly TRBD2 on 6 matching bases. V lost 10 bases, J lost 3 bases, and 15 bases lay in between. The CDR3 runs 14 residues. Germline V lookup: CDR1 MNHEY, CDR2 SVGAGI. This CDR3 reads CATKRRRDTGELFF. The CDR3 region has the DNA TGTGCCACCAAACGACGGAGGGACACCGGGGAGCTGTTTTTT.

V is TRBV28 and J is TRBJ1-5; 8 nucleotides line up with TRBD1. After removal of 2 bases from V and 4 bases from J, the junction contained 7 bases not matched to a gene. This CDR3 region has 16 residues. From germline, CDR1 is MDHEN and CDR2 SYDVKM. The CDR3: CASSLRQGMGNQPQHF. The CDR3 DNA sequence: TGTGCCAGCAGTTTACGACAGGGGATGGGTAATCAGCCCCAGCATTTT.

V usage is TRBV29-1 and J usage is TRBJ1-2; weak D call: TRBD1 (6 bases). The CDR3 length is 13 residues. Germline V lookup: CDR1 SQVTM, CDR2 ANQGSEA. V dropped 7 bases and J dropped 8 bases, with 20 bases sitting between them. The chain's CDR3 is CSGAVAGARGYTF. The CDR3, as DNA: TGCAGCGGGGCCGTTGCGGGGGCGAGGGGCTACACCTTC.

The V and J genes are TRBV27 and TRBJ1-1; D not resolved. The ends were cut back, 1 base at V and 7 bases at J, with 7 bases in the middle. In germline, CDR1 is MNHEY, CDR2 SMNVEV (reference sequence). The CDR3 is made up of 12 amino acids. The DNA for the CDR3 is TGTGCCAGCAGTTTATACGGGAATGAAGCTTTCTTT. Translating it yields CASSLYGNEAFF.